The sequence of this TCR beta chain was determined in a study of blood T cell repertoires in COVID-19. Study overall: Material from acute and convalescent COVID-19 was sourced from the United States, Italy and Spain. The analysed material was cDNA or gDNA that came from T cells, B-cell-depleted T cells, or PBMCs.

This CDR3 has 15 amino acids. Germline-derived CDR1 and CDR2 are SGHDT and YYEEEE. Deletions cut 9 bases from V and 4 bases from J, with 22 bases between. Authors' analysis steps: Estimated nucleated cell counts came from reference gene primer amplification. TCRdb's copy holds only in-frame clones and misses some; the assay was immunoSEQ multiplex PCR. V, J and clone size are taken as reported in that table, and D and trimming were inferred from the DNA itself. The sample records about 120,000 clones, 80% being singletons. Sequencing was carried out using peripheral blood. The TCR comes from a man in his 60s with active or convalescent COVID-19. The rearrangement joins TRBV5-6 to TRBJ1-1; no firm D call. For the CDR3, the DNA is TGTGCCACCAATGGTGCCGGTCTGGGCTTCACTGAAGCTTTCTTT. Amino acids: CATNGAGLGFTEAFF.